This T cell receptor (beta chain) stems from a study of T cells after yellow fever vaccination. The overall study: SMART-Seq v4 Ultra Low Input served to prepare low-cell-number fractions.

MiXCR, applied by TCRdb to the 5' RACE reads, yields one record per CDR3 protein. Of around 250,000 distinct CDR3 sequences listed, about 5% are singletons. This clonotype was counted a few times. Sequences were derived from CD4+ T cells sorted from PBMCs, sampled on the day of the yellow fever booster vaccination. This clonotype was obtained from a man younger than 30 who received the YFV17D yellow fever vaccine.

The CDR3 loop reads CASSVNRASINGYTF. DNA for the CDR3: TGCGCCAGCAGCGTAAACAGGGCGAGTATCAATGGCTACACCTTC. The chain combines TRBV5-1 with TRBJ1-2, with D possibly matching TRBD1 (6 bases). CDR1 and CDR2 (germline): SGHRS, YFSETQ. V was shortened by 4 bases and J by 6 bases, with 19 bases between the two germline ends. The CDR3 is 15 residues long.